The 10 T cell receptor beta chains presented below share a single source sample, sequenced in a study of T-cell reconstitution after alpha-beta-depleted transplantation in children. As it was prepared, the TCRbeta library received unique molecular identifiers. TCRdb recomputed calls from the PCR reads with MiXCR, one row per CDR3 protein. The sample consists of some 310,000 distinct CDR3 sequences, around 25% of them appearing once. The source was PBMCs, mostly from graft donor cells, collected 180 days after TCRalphabeta/CD19-depleted stem cell transplant. Every receptor here comes from a male patient under 18 who had a stem cell transplant for acute lymphoblastic leukemia, so the T cells may come from the graft donor.

The CDR3 bases are TGTGCCAGCAGTGGCAGGACTCCCTCCTCCTACGAGCAGTACTTC. It codes for CASSGRTPSSYEQYF. The chain is built from TRBV2 and TRBJ2-7; tentative D call: TRBD2 (5 bases). This CDR3 region has 15 residues. Per germline, CDR1 SNHLY and CDR2 FYNNEI. V was clipped by 4 bases and J by 0 bases, with 13 bases between them.

This clonotype has just a few counts. V usage is TRBV7-9 and J usage is TRBJ1-4; D ambiguous. The CDR3 sequence is 14 residues long. Deletions cut 4 bases from V and 4 bases from J, with 10 bases between. The germline V gene encodes CDR1 SEHNR and CDR2 FQNEAQ (reference sequence). The CDR3 DNA sequence: TGTGCCAGCAGCTCCCCCAACCTTAATGAAAAACTGTTTTTT. Translating gives CASSSPNLNEKLFF.

The chain combines TRBV20-1 with TRBJ2-1; D call uncertain. This CDR3 comprises 12 residues. Trimming took off 0 bases at V and 6 bases at J, with 6 bases between the two ends. Germline values: CDR1 DFQATT, CDR2 SNEGSKA (reference sequence). Here the CDR3 reads CSAREGFNEQFF. CDR3 nucleotides: TGCAGTGCTAGAGAAGGCTTCAATGAGCAGTTCTTC.

The chain carries TRBV12-3 or TRBV12-4 and TRBJ2-7, with unresolved D. Between the trimmed V and J ends, which lost 0 bases and 3 bases, there was a span of 9 bases. The CDR3 length is 14 residues. The CDR3 DNA reads TGTGCCAGCAGTTTAGCGGGTCCCGACTACGAGCAGTACTTC. Protein sequence: CASSLAGPDYEQYF.

This clonotype was seen a handful of times. V usage is TRBV24-1 and J usage is TRBJ2-2, with TRBD1 matching 7 bases. Germline V lookup: CDR1 KGHDR, CDR2 SFDVKD. The CDR3 consists of 12 residues. J gave up 6 bases and V 8 bases, and 2 bases lay outside the gene matches. CDR3 in DNA: TGTGCCACCAAGGGGGCCGCCGGGGAGCTGTTTTTT. Translating gives CATKGAAGELFF.

The sample holds a few counts of this clonotype. The chain carries TRBV12-3 or TRBV12-4 and TRBJ2-4, with D unclear. V shed 8 bases and J shed 5 bases, with 13 bases lying between them. The CDR3 is 13 residues long. The DNA for the CDR3 is TGTGCCAGCTTCGGCGGTAACGAAAACATTCAGTACTTC. It translates to CASFGGNENIQYF.

A few counts support this clonotype. The V and J genes are TRBV5-1 and TRBJ2-1; TRBD2 aligns across 11 bases. The CDR3 runs to 18 residues. Per germline, CDR1 SGHRS and CDR2 YFSETQ. The V segment lost 2 bases and the J segment 3 bases; nucleotides outside the gene matches: 10. This chain's CDR3 is CASSFPGLADPLYNEQFF. The CDR3 DNA sequence: TGCGCCAGCAGCTTCCCGGGACTAGCGGATCCTCTCTACAATGAGCAGTTCTTC.

This clonotype was counted a few times. This sequence joins TRBV6-5 and TRBJ1-2; D remains unclear. Trimming stripped 0 bases from V and 8 bases from J, with 10 bases between. The germline V gene has CDR1 MNHEY and CDR2 SVGAGI. The CDR3 spans 13 residues. This CDR3 is CASSYSGWKGYTF. CDR3 DNA sequence: TGTGCCAGCAGTTACTCGGGTTGGAAGGGCTACACCTTC.

Only a few counts were recorded for this clonotype. The chain is built from TRBV5-5 and TRBJ2-5, with a tentative D call TRBD2 (5 bases). The CDR3 sequence is 17 residues long. V was shortened by 0 bases and J by 0 bases, with 15 bases between the two germline ends. Germline V gene sequence: CDR1 SGHKS, CDR2 YYEKEE (reference sequence). Written as DNA, the CDR3 is TGTGCCAGCAGCTTGGCAGGATCGACTAACCACCAAGAGACCCAGTACTTC. Protein: CASSLAGSTNHQETQYF.

The chain combines TRBV6-5 with TRBJ2-6; D is unclear. The CDR3 sequence is 15 residues long. Trimming cost V 2 bases and J 0 bases, with 5 bases left between them. Germline assignment: CDR1 MNHEY and CDR2 SVGAGI. The CDR3 DNA sequence: TGTGCCAGCAGTTACGTTAACTCTGGGGCCAACGTCCTGACTTTC. It translates to CASSYVNSGANVLTF.